This TCR beta chain comes out of a study of OX40 agonist ivuxolimab in advanced cancers. Overall study context: Allowance was made for prior anti-PD-1, anti-PD-L1 or anti-CTLA-4 therapy, and about 37% had some.

Between the trimmed V and J ends, which lost 1 base and 7 bases, there was a span of 13 bases. The CDR3 is made up of 15 amino acids. CDR1 and CDR2 from the germline V gene are SEHNR and FQNEAQ (reference sequence). TCRdb's copy holds only in-frame clones and misses some; the assay was immunoSEQ multiplex PCR. The profile shows tens of thousands of clones, roughly 80% of them singletons. The V gene is TRBV7-9, the J gene TRBJ1-4; D unclear. This TCR was recovered from an adult with an advanced solid tumor such as melanoma, head and neck, liver or kidney cancer. Material: CD4+ or CD8+ T cells sorted from blood, obtained in a trial of the OX40 agonist ivuxolimab. CDR3 in DNA: TGTGCCAGCAGCTTAGGATCGGCGGGCGCTGAAAAACTGTTTTTT. Its protein is CASSLGSAGAEKLFF. The full variable domain, in which reference TRBV7-9 and TRBJ1-4 provide the parts outside the CDR3, is DTGVSQNPRHKITKRGQNVTFRCDPISEHNRLYWYRQTLGQGPEFLTYFQNEAQLEKSRLLSDRFSAERPKGSFSTLEIQRTEQGDSAMYLCASSLGSAGAEKLFFGSGTQLSVL.